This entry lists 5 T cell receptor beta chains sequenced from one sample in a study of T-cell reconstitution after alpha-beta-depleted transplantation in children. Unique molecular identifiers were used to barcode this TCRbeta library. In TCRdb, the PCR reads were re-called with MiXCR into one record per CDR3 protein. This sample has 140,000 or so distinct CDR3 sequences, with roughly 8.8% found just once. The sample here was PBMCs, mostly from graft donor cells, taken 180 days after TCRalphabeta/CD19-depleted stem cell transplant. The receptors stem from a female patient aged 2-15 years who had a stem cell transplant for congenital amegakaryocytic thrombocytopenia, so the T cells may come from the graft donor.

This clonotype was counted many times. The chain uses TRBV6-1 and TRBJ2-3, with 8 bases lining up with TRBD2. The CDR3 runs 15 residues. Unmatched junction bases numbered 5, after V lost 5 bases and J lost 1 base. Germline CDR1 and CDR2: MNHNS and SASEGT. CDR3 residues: CASSPRREGTDTQYF. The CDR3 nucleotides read TGTGCCAGCAGTCCACGGCGGGAGGGCACAGATACGCAGTATTTT.

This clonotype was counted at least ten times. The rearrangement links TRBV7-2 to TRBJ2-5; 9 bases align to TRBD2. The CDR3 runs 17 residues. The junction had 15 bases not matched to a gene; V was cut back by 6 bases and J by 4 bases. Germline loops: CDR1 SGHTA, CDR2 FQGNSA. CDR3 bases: TGTGCCAGCAGGCGGTCTAGCGGGACTGTTTTTGGAGAGACCCAGTACTTC. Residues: CASRRSSGTVFGETQYF. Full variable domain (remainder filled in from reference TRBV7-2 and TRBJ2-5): GAGVSQSPSNKVTEKGKDVELRCDPISGHTALYWYRQSLGQGLEFLIYFQGNSAPDKSGLPSDRFSAERTGGSVSTLTIQRTQQEDSAVYLCASRRSSGTVFGETQYFGPGTRLLVL.

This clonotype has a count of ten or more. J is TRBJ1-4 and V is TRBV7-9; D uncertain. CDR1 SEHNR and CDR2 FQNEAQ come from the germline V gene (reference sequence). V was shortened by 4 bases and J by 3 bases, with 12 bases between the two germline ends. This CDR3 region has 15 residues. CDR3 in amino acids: CASSSLSQPNEKLFF. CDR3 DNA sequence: TGTGCCAGCAGCTCATTGTCGCAACCTAATGAAAAACTGTTTTTT. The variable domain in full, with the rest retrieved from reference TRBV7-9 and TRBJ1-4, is DTGVSQNPRHKITKRGQNVTFRCDPISEHNRLYWYRQTLGQGPEFLTYFQNEAQLEKSRLLSDRFSAERPKGSFSTLEIQRTEQGDSAMYLCASSSLSQPNEKLFFGSGTQLSVL.

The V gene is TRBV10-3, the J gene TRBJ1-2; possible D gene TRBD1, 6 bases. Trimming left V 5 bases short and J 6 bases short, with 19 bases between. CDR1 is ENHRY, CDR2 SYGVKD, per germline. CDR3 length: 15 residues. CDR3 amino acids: CAISKPLQGGDGYTF. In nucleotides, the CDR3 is TGTGCCATCAGTAAACCATTACAGGGCGGTGATGGCTACACCTTC.

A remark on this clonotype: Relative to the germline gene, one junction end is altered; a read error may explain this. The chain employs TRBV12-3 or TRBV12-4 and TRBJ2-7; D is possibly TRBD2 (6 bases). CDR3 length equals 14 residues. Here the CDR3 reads CASSVAGTFYEQYF. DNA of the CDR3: TGTGCCAGCAGTGTAGCCGGGACTTTCTACGAGCAGTACTTC.